This TCR beta chain derives from a study of shared clonotypes between healthy human individuals (dated by TCRdb to about 2020). Concerning the study at large: A few men and a couple of women, aged 18 to 49 years, made up the cohort. Each donor's leukapheresis produced roughly between about 0.8 and 8.9 billion PBMCs. Different laboratories and diverse techniques were used to prepare libraries and sequence TCR repertoires, to increase sequencing depth and limit assay-specific biases. Blood TCR repertoires of about five healthy adults were deeply sequenced to estimate repertoire size and the extent of clonotype sharing between individuals. Results and caveats for the whole study, not just this receptor: Sampling was restricted to blood, and TCR repertoires in tissues likely differ from the TCR repertoires found in blood. The small number of donors limited the genetic and exposure-history diversity represented. Pairwise subsampling indicated that sequencing depth was expected to affect the degree of clonotype sharing among donors.

The CDR3 numbers 12 residues from cysteine through phenylalanine. The sequence is cut down to CDR3 DNA, 36 bases in frame from base 1. The germline V gene (reference sequence) yields GTSNPN for CDR1 and SVGIG for CDR2. V lost 5 bases and J lost 4 bases, and the count of bases not matched to a germline gene is 3. Using the deep immunoSEQ assay, TCR CDR3 regions were amplified from genomic DNA by multiplex PCR. Extracted genomic DNA from each cell subset was spread evenly across all wells of several immunoSEQ 96-well plates, with each plate serving as a replicate. For unsorted PBMC, around 0.3 ug genomic DNA, equal to 30,000 or so T cell genomes, was loaded into each replicate PCR. Genomic DNA from unsorted PBMC was sequenced over ten immunoSEQ deep assay plates. Purified libraries were quantified with a Qubit 3.0 fluorometer, sized on a Bioanalyzer 2100, and re-quantified with the KAPA Library Quantification kit. A separate single-read 150-cycle Illumina NextSeq 550 flow cell was used to sequence each immunoSEQ 96-well plate. In the authors' own workflow: The immunoSEQ output contained only junctional sequences without quality scores, so filtering could not match that applied to full-length reads. Sequences were annotated with PyIR, a Python wrapper for IgBLAST v1.9, using IMGT germline references to assign V/J genes and CDR3. Reads were filtered out if the reads had weak V/J assignments (E-value above 1e-6), no CDR3, stop codons, out-of-frame junctions, or ambiguous translated residues. A V3J clonotype was defined by an identical inferred V gene, J gene, and CDR3 amino acid sequence. The percentage overlap between two repertoires was calculated by dividing the number of shared unique clonotypes by the size of the smaller repertoire. Three approaches were used to assess repertoire richness: RTK rarefaction, the Chao1 estimator, and Recon v2.1 estimates of unobserved clonotypes. TCRdb's version of the immuneACCESS table is confined to in-frame rearrangements and falls short of the full clone set. An unresolved V gene accounts for under half of the shortfall where checked; the remainder is of unknown origin. V and J calls and clone size are copied from that table; D and trimming were computed from the DNA. The sample records about half a million clones, roughly three quarters of which are singletons. Jointly, the top ten make up 12% of the sample.

On this clone itself: Its antigen target is currently unknown. Nothing much larger sits one base from this clone, and base qualities are not available.

The donors were healthy, HIV-negative adults with no recently reported acute infections or vaccinations. All donors were Caucasian adults living in Nashville, Tennessee, USA. For unsorted samples, tens of millions of PBMCs were counted, and genomic DNA was extracted using the QIAamp DNA Blood Mini kit. Blood was collected by leukapheresis, and PBMCs were isolated by Ficoll-Histopaque density gradient centrifugation and then cryopreserved in liquid nitrogen vapor phase. The receptor was derived from a woman in her thirties or forties in good health. Some clones in this sample may be carry-over from other donors' samples. The sequencing input was PBMCs. The sequence links TRBV30 to TRBJ2-7, with 9 middle bases fitting TRBD1. The CDR3 here reads CAWAGQGYEQYF. The sequence in DNA is TGTGCCTGGGCCGGACAGGGGTACGAGCAGTACTTC.